These 19 T cell receptor beta chains were sequenced from one sample in a study of cytomegalovirus exposure and HLA in healthy donors (dated by TCRdb to the late 2010s). Library preparation was by the immunoSEQ multiplex PCR assay. For the multiplex PCR, a mixture combining 60 forward primers for TCR Vbeta segments and 13 reverse primers for TCR Jbeta segments was used. Drawn from immuneACCESS, this table holds only the in-frame rearrangements with V and J called that TCRdb kept. Clones are partly lost; checked studies trace under half to an unresolved V gene and leave the rest unexplained. Present in this sample are some 180,000 clones, 70% to 80% of which were seen just once. The top ten clonotypes cover 2.9% of the sample. Specimen: PBMCs. These receptors were collected from a male donor in good health and CMV-seronegative.

The chain couples TRBV6-5 to TRBJ2-7, with a weak D call TRBD1 (5 bases). Germline CDR1 MNHEY, CDR2 SVGAGI. V dropped 1 base and J dropped 3 bases, with 10 bases sitting between them. This CDR3 is built from 14 residues. The CDR3 reads CASSYWGGVYEQYF. For the CDR3, the DNA is TGTGCCAGCAGTTACTGGGGCGGTGTCTACGAGCAGTACTTC.

The chain recombines TRBV28 with TRBJ1-5; no firm D call. Germline CDR1 reads MDHEN; CDR2 reads SYDVKM. CDR3 length: 13 residues. V was cut by 7 bases and J by 5 bases, with 12 bases left in between. CDR3 sequence reads: CASKIRGYQPQHF. CDR3 sequence (DNA): TGTGCCAGCAAAATACGCGGATATCAGCCCCAGCATTTT.

The V and J genes are TRBV28 and TRBJ1-5; D uncertain. Germline-derived CDR1 and CDR2 are MDHEN and SYDVKM. V was shortened by 1 base and J by 4 bases, with 14 bases between the two germline ends. CDR3 length: 16 amino acids. CDR3 loop: CASSLSWVRANQPQHF. The DNA of the CDR3 is TGTGCCAGCAGTTTATCGTGGGTGAGGGCTAATCAGCCCCAGCATTTT.

The chain links TRBV30 to TRBJ1-5, with no clear D. Trimming stripped 0 bases from V and 11 bases from J, with 11 bases between. The CDR3 runs to 12 residues. Germline lookup yields CDR1 GTSNPN and CDR2 SVGIG (reference sequence). CDR3 residues: CAWSVGVPAQHF. The CDR3 DNA reads as TGTGCCTGGAGTGTCGGAGTGCCGGCCCAGCATTTT.

The rearrangement joins TRBV6-4 to TRBJ2-1; 14 nucleotides agree with TRBD2. The trim removed 8 bases at V and 10 bases at J, leaving 10 bases unmatched. Germline V gene sequence: CDR1 MRHNA, CDR2 SNTAGT. The CDR3 runs to 15 residues. This CDR3 reads CASPAGTSGRNEQFF. The DNA for the CDR3 is TGTGCCAGCCCCGCGGGGACTAGCGGGAGAAACGAGCAGTTCTTC.

This sequence joins TRBV19 and TRBJ1-5; possible D gene TRBD1, 6 bases. Germline values: CDR1 LNHDA, CDR2 SQIVND (reference sequence). CDR3 length equals 14 residues. V was clipped by 6 bases and J by 3 bases, with 12 bases between them. The CDR3 DNA reads TGTGCCAGTAGACGACAGGCCGACAATCAGCCCCAGCATTTT. Protein sequence: CASRRQADNQPQHF.

The chain links TRBV18 to TRBJ2-7; 7 positions agree with TRBD1. The length of the CDR3 is 15 residues. Germline CDR1 and CDR2: KGHSH and LQKENI. The V and J ends lost 2 bases and 2 bases, in that order; junction bases with no gene match: 6. CDR3 amino acids: CASSPRKDRPYEQYF. The CDR3 DNA follows: TGTGCCAGCTCACCAAGAAAGGACAGGCCCTACGAGCAGTACTTC.

This clone was counted a single time. The chain has TRBV10-3 and TRBJ1-2, with D unclear. Germline V gives CDR1 ENHRY, CDR2 SYGVKD. V gave up 5 bases and J gave up 2 bases, with 9 bases separating them. The CDR3 length is 13 residues. The CDR3 DNA reads as TGTGCCATCAGTACTGACACCAACTATGGCTACACCTTC. It translates to CAISTDTNYGYTF.

The J gene is TRBJ2-3, the V gene TRBV7-3; 7 nucleotides match TRBD1. The CDR3 contains 14 residues. V lost 6 bases, J lost 0 bases, and 3 bases stayed unmatched. CDR1 and CDR2 from the germline V gene are SGHTA and FQGTGA. CDR3 residues: CASRARGSTDTQYF. DNA for the CDR3: TGTGCCAGCAGAGCCAGGGGGAGCACAGATACGCAGTATTTT.

The J gene is TRBJ1-2, the V gene TRBV28; 8 bases agree with TRBD1. Trimming at V came to 6 bases and at J to 4 bases, leaving 10 bases not matched to a gene. The CDR3 spans 15 residues. Germline CDR1 and CDR2: MDHEN and SYDVKM. Written as DNA, the CDR3 is TGTGCCAGCAGCCTCCTCGGACAGGGCTTCTATGGCTACACCTTC. Translation gives CASSLLGQGFYGYTF.

V is TRBV10-2 and J is TRBJ1-5; TRBD1 aligns across 7 bases. The CDR3 contains 14 residues. Germline lookup yields CDR1 WSHSY and CDR2 SAAADI. V lost 8 bases, J lost 7 bases, and 11 bases stayed unmatched. The CDR3 protein is CASATGASGQPQHF. In DNA form, the CDR3 reads TGCGCCAGCGCTACAGGGGCTAGCGGGCAGCCCCAGCATTTT.

In its sample, this clone was seen a few times. The CDR3 DNA follows: TGTGCCATCAGCGGCGGCTCCGAGCGGGGAAGCACAGATACGCAGTATTTT. Translation gives CAISGGSERGSTDTQYF. The chain carries TRBV10-3 and TRBJ2-3; TRBD2 matches 7 bases. V dropped 6 bases and J dropped 0; count of bases not matched to a gene: 12. Germline V gene lookup returns CDR1 ENHRY and CDR2 SYGVKD. This CDR3 has 17 residues.

This clone was seen once. The chain links TRBV28 to TRBJ1-5, with D unresolved. The CDR3 has 13 residues. V lost 8 bases, J lost 3 bases, and 11 bases lay in between. CDR1 is MDHEN and CDR2 is SYDVKM in the germline V gene. DNA of the CDR3: TGTGCCAGCGGCTCCACGTTCAATCAGCCCCAGCATTTT. It yields the protein CASGSTFNQPQHF.

V usage is TRBV11-2 and J usage is TRBJ1-5; possible D gene TRBD1, 6 bases. Trimming removed 5 bases from V and 9 bases from J, with 17 bases in between. The germline gives CDR1 SGHAT, CDR2 FQNNGV. CDR3 length equals 14 residues. CDR3 bases: TGTGCCAGCAGCCCTAGTGGACAGTCCTGGCCCCAGCATTTT. Amino acid sequence: CASSPSGQSWPQHF. The whole variable domain, remainder taken from reference TRBV11-2 and TRBJ1-5, is EAGVAQSPRYKIIEKRQSVAFWCNPISGHATLYWYQQILGQGPKLLIQFQNNGVVDDSQLPKDRFSAERLKGVDSTLKIQPAKLEDSAVYLCASSPSGQSWPQHFGDGTRLSIL.

The gene calls are TRBV6-1 and TRBJ2-3; 11 nucleotides match TRBD2. The V segment lost 11 bases and the J segment 2 bases; nucleotides outside the gene matches: 9. The CDR3 runs 15 residues. The germline CDR1 and CDR2 sequences are MNHNS and SASEGT. The CDR3 DNA reads TGTGCCTGCAATAGCGGGGGGGCCGACACAGATACGCAGTATTTT. Its protein product is CACNSGGADTDTQYF.

This chain joins TRBV4-1 and TRBJ2-7; perhaps TRBD2 as D (5 bases). V was clipped by 0 bases and J by 2 bases, with 8 bases between them. This CDR3 is built from 14 residues. CDR1 MGHRA and CDR2 YSYEKL come from the germline V gene. CDR3 protein: CASSQEDGTYEQYF. The CDR3 DNA is TGCGCCAGCAGCCAAGAGGACGGGACCTACGAGCAGTACTTC.

V is TRBV11-3 and J is TRBJ1-6; 8 bases line up with TRBD1. The germline V gene encodes CDR1 SGHNT and CDR2 YENEEA. The CDR3 extends over 12 amino acids. After removal of 5 bases from V and 14 bases from J, the junction contained 5 bases not matched to a gene. This CDR3 reads CASSEQGGSLHF. CDR3 DNA: TGTGCCAGCAGCGAACAGGGGGGGTCCCTCCACTTT.

V usage is TRBV27 and J usage is TRBJ1-5; no reliable D call. The V gene lost 3 bases and the J gene lost 0 bases, with 18 bases spanning the gap. Germline-derived CDR1 and CDR2 are MNHEY and SMNVEV (reference sequence). CDR3 length: 18 residues. This chain's CDR3 is CASSFVGAGGYSNQPQHF. DNA for the CDR3: TGTGCCAGCAGTTTCGTGGGAGCTGGCGGTTATAGCAATCAGCCCCAGCATTTT.

This chain links TRBV6-1 with TRBJ1-3; possibly TRBD1 for D (5 bases). The CDR3 length is 14 residues. The germline V and J ends were trimmed by 1 base and 2 bases, with 6 bases remaining between them. Germline-derived CDR1 and CDR2 are MNHNS and SASEGT. CDR3 sequence reads: CASSEGTPGNTIYF. The CDR3 DNA follows: TGTGCCAGCAGTGAAGGGACACCTGGAAACACCATATATTTT.